This T cell receptor beta chain was sequenced in a study of Graves' ophthalmopathy and Graves' hyperthyroidism. The study, taken as a whole, reports: Blood also contained most of the expanded thyroid clonotypes above 0.001 frequency.

Many counts were recorded for this clonotype. The antigen is not known. Per germline, CDR1 ENHRY and CDR2 SYGVKD. Trimming cost V 4 bases and J 3 bases, with 9 bases left between them. CDR3 size: 13 residues. Ophthalmopathic donors had moderate-to-severe activity, CAS ≥3 and NOSPECS ≥4, with disease that had lasted under 3 months. Among the exclusions were patients with other autoimmune diseases, uncontrolled infections, pregnancy or lactation. Amplifying from RNA transcripts, the study obtained TCR beta CDR3 regions. An opening RT-PCR round employed HTBI primers and preceded a second-round multiplex PCR. TCRdb reprocessed the multiplex PCR reads with MiXCR, giving one entry per CDR3 protein. Of approximately 700,000 distinct CDR3 sequences in the sample, roughly two fifths were seen once.

The source of this sequence is an adult man with Graves' ophthalmopathy. Sequencing was done on a sample of peripheral blood. The chain is built from TRBV10-3 and TRBJ2-5, with D unclear. Here the CDR3 DNA reads TGTGCCATCAGTGTGGGTAGGGAAGAGACCCAGTACTTC. This gives the protein CAISVGREETQYF.